This T cell receptor (beta chain) was sequenced during a study of blood T cells in healthy people across ages (dated by TCRdb to the mid-2010s). Broadly, across the study: In model experiments, template switching captured about one uniquely barcoded TCR beta cDNA molecule for every two T cells. To avoid experimental bias, donors of different ages were distributed randomly across sequencing lanes. The study analyzed two additional independent replicas of 1 million unique cDNA reads from the same blood draw for two donors, one aged 18 to 30 and one aged 80 or older. Donors were grouped into four age groups: young (average 16 years), middle-aged (roughly 38), aged (around 56) and long-lived (about 89). The study measured age-related changes in TCR beta repertoire diversity using deep sequencing normalized with unique cDNA molecular identifiers. What the research found in general, with its limitations: Observed TCR beta diversity correlated strongly with the percentage of naive T cells measured by flow cytometry. The CMV infection status of donors was not known, potentially confounding age-related changes in expanded clonotypes. Total diversity estimates from one million sequenced T cells were considered lower bounds and underestimates. As age increased, observed TCR beta diversity per million T cells dropped in a roughly linear way, and a significant reduction was already evident by age around 41. The long-lived group showed more naive CD4+ T cells, fewer expanded clones and increased TCR diversity than the aged group, suggesting age selection. Bulk unsorted PBMC profiling prevented conclusive comparison of naive and antigen-experienced compartments.

The library was obtained by 5' RACE. Instrument on record: Illumina HiSeq 2500. A second 7 to 11 cycle PCR used a sample-barcoded 5' primer and a J-beta primer mix. A template-switch 5' adaptor carrying 12 random nucleotides introduced a unique molecular identifier onto each TCR beta cDNA molecule. At least 2.5 million CDR3-containing paired-end reads were obtained from each sample. First-strand cDNA was synthesized from all RNA with the Mint cDNA synthesis kit, primed by a TRBC-specific oligonucleotide. After uracil-DNA glycosylase treatment, a first 18-cycle PCR used universal primers M1SS and BC2_uni_R on all cDNA. Concerning the study's data processing: Normalization of each sample was performed by random selection of 1 million high-quality reads, each carrying a distinct molecular identifier. Reads with shared molecular identifiers were discarded instead of being binned into consensus sequences. MiTCR, set to a Q25 quality threshold and the strictest error-elimination algorithm, was used for CDR3 identification, clonotype clustering and error correction. A nonparametric unseen species model with Euler transformation was used to estimate lower-bound total TCR beta diversity. Through fastp at Q25 and MiXCR, TCRdb rebuilt clones from the public reads, retaining in-frame beta chains. Rows are combined by CDR3 protein, so each entry shows the most common genes and DNA. It is TCRdb's table, rather than the study itself, that gives the V and J calls and clone size. The sample data list under 1,000,000 distinct CDR3 sequences, and about 42% of these were observed just once. The ten largest clones represent 15% to 20% of the sample.

This clonotype was counted a few times. Its antigen specificity is not known. No base quality values were provided; no much bigger clone lies one nucleotide off. The 39 donors, aged about 6 to 100 years, were systemically healthy Caucasian individuals from Russia. Each donor gave ten milliliters of peripheral blood, collected into EDTA-treated Vacutainer tubes. Ficoll-Paque density-gradient centrifugation was used to isolate PBMCs, with at least 7 million per sample. Trizol reagent was used to extract total RNA from PBMCs, with at least 5.5 micrograms per sample. Naive CD45RAhigh/CD27high T cell percentages were measured by flow cytometry on a PBMC aliquot from every donor. V loses 4 bases, J loses 7 bases, and the germline ends lie 14 bases apart. Reading from cysteine to phenylalanine, the CDR3 counts 15 amino acids. CDR3 DNA only is kept here, 45 bases in frame from base 1. In the germline V gene, CDR1 corresponds to LGHNA and CDR2 to YNFKEQ.

The chain was built from TRBV4-2 and TRBJ1-6, with an unclear D gene assignment. The sample was blood. The clonotype was recovered from a man aged 80 or over in good health. CDR3 reads: CASSLGSTANSPLHF. The DNA sequence is given as TGTGCCAGCAGCCTGGGTTCTACAGCGAATTCACCCCTCCACTTT.